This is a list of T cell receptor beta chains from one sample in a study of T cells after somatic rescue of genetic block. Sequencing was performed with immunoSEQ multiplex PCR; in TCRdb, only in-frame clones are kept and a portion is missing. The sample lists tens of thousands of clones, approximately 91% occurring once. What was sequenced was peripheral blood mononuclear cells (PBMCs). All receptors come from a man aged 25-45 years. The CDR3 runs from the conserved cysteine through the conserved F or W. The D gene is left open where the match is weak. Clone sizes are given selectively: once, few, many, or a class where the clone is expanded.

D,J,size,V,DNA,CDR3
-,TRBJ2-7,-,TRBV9,TGTGCCAGCAGCGTAGAGGCAGGGAGTTGGTGGGAGCAGTACTTC,CASSVEAGSWWEQYF
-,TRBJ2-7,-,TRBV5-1,TGCGCCAGCAGCCTATTAAGCGGCAAGAATAGCTACGAGCAGTACTTC,CASSLLSGKNSYEQYF
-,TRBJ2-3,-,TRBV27,TGTGCCAGCAGTCCCACGGCTTACACAGATACGCAGTATTTT,CASSPTAYTDTQYF
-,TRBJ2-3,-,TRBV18,TGTGCCAGCTCACCGGGGACACAGCGCACAGATACGCAGTATTTT,CASSPGTQRTDTQYF
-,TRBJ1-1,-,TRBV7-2,TGTGCCAGCAGCTCTAACCGGGACGCTGAAGCTTTCTTT,CASSSNRDAEAFF
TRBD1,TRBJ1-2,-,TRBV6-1,TGTGCCGGCCGGGACAGGGGACAGACCGGGGTTGGCTACACCTTC,CAGRDRGQTGVGYTF
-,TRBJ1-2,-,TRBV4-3,TGCGCCAGCAGCCAAGGGGTGCGGGGAAGCCTCAACTATGGCTACACCTTC,CASSQGVRGSLNYGYTF
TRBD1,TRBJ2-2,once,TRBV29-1,TGCAGCGTTGAAGTGTTTGTAACAGGGGCCATCGGGGAGCTGTTTTTT,CSVEVFVTGAIGELFF
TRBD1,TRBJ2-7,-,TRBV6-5,TGTGCCAGCAGTAAACAGGGGGCCCACTACGAGCAGTACTTC,CASSKQGAHYEQYF
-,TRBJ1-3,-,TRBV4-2,TGTGCCAGCAGCCAAGAGGAGGCCATTGGAAACACCATATATTTT,CASSQEEAIGNTIYF
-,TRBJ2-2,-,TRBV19,TGTGCCAGTAGCCCTGGTGGGATCGGGGAGCTGTTTTTT,CASSPGGIGELFF
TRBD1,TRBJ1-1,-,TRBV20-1,TGCAGTGCTGAGAGACAGGGTCGAGCTTTCTTT,CSAERQGRAFF
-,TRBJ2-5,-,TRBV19,TGTGCCAGCGCGGGGCAATCTCGGGAGACCCAGTACTTC,CASAGQSRETQYF
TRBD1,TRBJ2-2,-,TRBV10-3,TGTGCCATCAGTGAGATGGTGACAGGGAAGGGCACCGGGGAGCTGTTTTTT,CAISEMVTGKGTGELFF
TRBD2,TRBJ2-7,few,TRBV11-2,TGTGCCAGCAGCACGGGACTAGCCGTCTACGAGCAGTACTTC,CASSTGLAVYEQYF
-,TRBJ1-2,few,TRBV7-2,TGTGCCAGCAGCCTTAGGGACGGCCACTATGGCTACACCTTC,CASSLRDGHYGYTF
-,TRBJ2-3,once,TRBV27,TGTGCCAGCAGTTTATTCCCATTGGGTGCAGATACGCAGTATTTT,CASSLFPLGADTQYF
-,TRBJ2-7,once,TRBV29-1,TGCAGCGTTGAAGATTACAGCAGCTACGAGCAGTACTTC,CSVEDYSSYEQYF
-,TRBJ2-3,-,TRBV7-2,TGTGCCAGCAGCTCACTTGGGGAGGCAGATACGCAGTATTTT,CASSSLGEADTQYF
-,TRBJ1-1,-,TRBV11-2,TGTGCCAGCCACCCCATGGGAGGGGAAACTGAAGCTTTCTTT,CASHPMGGETEAFF
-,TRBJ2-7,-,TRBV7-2,TGTGCCAGCAGCCCGGGACTGGCCCACTACGAGCAGTACTTC,CASSPGLAHYEQYF
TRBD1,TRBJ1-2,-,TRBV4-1,TGCGCCAGCAGCCAGATTTCGCCCTGGACAGGGCAGGGCTACACCTTC,CASSQISPWTGQGYTF
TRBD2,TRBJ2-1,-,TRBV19,TGTGCCAGTTCGGCGGGAGGCTCCTACAATGAGCAGTTCTTC,CASSAGGSYNEQFF
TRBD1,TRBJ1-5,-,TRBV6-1,TGTGCCAGCAGTGAAGGGACAGGGAATCAGCCCCAGCATTTT,CASSEGTGNQPQHF
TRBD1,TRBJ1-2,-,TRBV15,TGTGCCACCAGCAGAGATGTGGGACAGGGATTAGCTAACTATGGCTACACCTTC,CATSRDVGQGLANYGYTF
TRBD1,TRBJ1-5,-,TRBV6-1,TGTGCCAGCAGCGGGGACAGCTACAATCAGCCCCAGCATTTT,CASSGDSYNQPQHF
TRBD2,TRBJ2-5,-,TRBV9,TGTGCCAGCAGCGTTAGCGGGGGAGGGGAGACCCAGTACTTC,CASSVSGGGETQYF
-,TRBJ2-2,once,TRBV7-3,TGTGCCAGCAGCTTATCCGGGGGGAACACCGGGGAGCTGTTTTTT,CASSLSGGNTGELFF
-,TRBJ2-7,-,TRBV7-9,TGTGCCAGCAGCCCAATTGGTACCTACGAGCAGTACTTC,CASSPIGTYEQYF
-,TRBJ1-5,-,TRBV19,TGTGCTACTATCAACGGGGGCTCCGGCAATCAGCCCCAGCATTTT,CATINGGSGNQPQHF
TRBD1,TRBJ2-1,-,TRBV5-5,TGTGCCAGCAGCGTGACAGGGCAGAGCTCCTACAATGAGCAGTTCTTC,CASSVTGQSSYNEQFF
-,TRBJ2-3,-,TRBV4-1,TGCGCCAGCAGCCAAGAGTACAGAGAAGATACGCAGTATTTT,CASSQEYREDTQYF
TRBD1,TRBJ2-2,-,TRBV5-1,TGCGCCAGCAGCTTGCAAACAGGGGGCACCGGGGAGCTGTTTTTT,CASSLQTGGTGELFF